Listed below are T cell receptor beta chains from one sample, sequenced in a study of graft-versus-host responses after intestinal transplantation. The antigens of these receptors remain unknown. Here immunoSEQ multiplex PCR was the method, and the copy in TCRdb shows in-frame clones only, minus some. The repertoire includes roughly 80,000 clones, around nine tenths of them detected once, and about 8% sits in the top ten. Sample: unstimulated CD8+ T cells sorted from spleen or lymph node cells, taken before transplant. The receptors stem from a human donor who was the organ donor for an intestinal transplant. CDR3s include the opening cysteine and the closing phenylalanine or tryptophan. Each record gives: clone size, D gene, V gene, J gene, CDR3 protein, CDR3 DNA. A D gene is named only where the DNA matches it firmly. For some rows the clone size is stated as once, few or many, or as a class when expanded; others skip it.

clone size: -; D gene: TRBD2; V gene: TRBV6-5; J gene: TRBJ2-1; CDR3 protein: CASSYSSGGAHEQFF; CDR3 DNA: TGTGCCAGCAGTTACTCGAGCGGGGGGGCCCATGAGCAGTTCTTC
clone size: -; D gene: TRBD1; V gene: TRBV7-8; J gene: TRBJ2-1; CDR3 protein: CASTFKTGINEQFF; CDR3 DNA: TGTGCCAGCACCTTCAAGACAGGGATCAATGAGCAGTTCTTC
clone size: -; D gene: -; V gene: TRBV21-1; J gene: TRBJ1-2; CDR3 protein: CASSDHPGQGDIANYGYTF; CDR3 DNA: TGTGCCAGCAGCGATCATCCGGGACAGGGTGATATAGCTAACTATGGCTACACCTTC
clone size: once; D gene: -; V gene: TRBV6-5; J gene: TRBJ1-1; CDR3 protein: CASSYSVAPNTEAFF; CDR3 DNA: TGTGCCAGCAGTTACTCTGTAGCCCCAAACACTGAAGCTTTCTTT
clone size: -; D gene: -; V gene: TRBV5-6; J gene: TRBJ1-2; CDR3 protein: CASSLEAEPPPGYGYTF; CDR3 DNA: TGTGCCAGCAGCTTGGAGGCGGAGCCCCCTCCCGGCTATGGCTACACCTTC
clone size: -; D gene: -; V gene: TRBV5-6; J gene: TRBJ2-3; CDR3 protein: CASMGDGDGESTDTQYF; CDR3 DNA: TGTGCCAGCATGGGGGACGGGGACGGGGAGAGTACAGATACGCAGTATTTT
clone size: -; D gene: -; V gene: TRBV7-2; J gene: TRBJ2-3; CDR3 protein: CASSLVGYTDTQYF; CDR3 DNA: TGTGCCAGCAGCTTAGTTGGCTACACAGATACGCAGTATTTT
clone size: -; D gene: -; V gene: TRBV7-9; J gene: TRBJ1-1; CDR3 protein: CASSLPGLQGTEAFF; CDR3 DNA: TGTGCCAGCAGCCTCCCGGGGCTTCAGGGCACTGAAGCTTTCTTT
clone size: -; D gene: -; V gene: TRBV4-1; J gene: TRBJ2-5; CDR3 protein: CASSQERRVQETQYF; CDR3 DNA: TGCGCCAGCAGCCAAGAGAGGAGGGTACAAGAGACCCAGTACTTC
clone size: -; D gene: -; V gene: TRBV5-4; J gene: TRBJ2-1; CDR3 protein: CASSFDTGAFHYNEQFF; CDR3 DNA: TGTGCCAGCAGCTTCGACACCGGGGCCTTCCACTACAATGAGCAGTTCTTC
clone size: once; D gene: -; V gene: TRBV6-1; J gene: TRBJ1-1; CDR3 protein: CASSEELAGTEAFF; CDR3 DNA: TGTGCCAGCAGTGAAGAATTGGCGGGGACTGAAGCTTTCTTT
clone size: -; D gene: -; V gene: TRBV4-1; J gene: TRBJ2-7; CDR3 protein: CASSRGQNYEQYF; CDR3 DNA: TGCGCCAGCAGCCGGGGGCAGAACTACGAGCAGTACTTC
clone size: once; D gene: TRBD1; V gene: TRBV27; J gene: TRBJ1-2; CDR3 protein: CASSLDRVNYGYTF; CDR3 DNA: TGTGCCAGCTCTCTCGACAGGGTGAACTATGGCTACACCTTC
clone size: -; D gene: -; V gene: TRBV28; J gene: TRBJ2-7; CDR3 protein: CASSPMRGGYEQYF; CDR3 DNA: TGTGCCAGCAGTCCCATGAGAGGGGGCTACGAGCAGTACTTC
clone size: -; D gene: TRBD2; V gene: TRBV28; J gene: TRBJ2-1; CDR3 protein: CASSRGVGEQFF; CDR3 DNA: TGTGCCAGCAGTCGGGGGGTCGGCGAGCAGTTCTTC
clone size: -; D gene: TRBD2; V gene: TRBV9; J gene: TRBJ2-7; CDR3 protein: CASSPHRDYYEQYF; CDR3 DNA: TGTGCCAGCAGCCCCCACCGGGACTATTACGAGCAGTACTTC
clone size: -; D gene: TRBD1; V gene: TRBV5-1; J gene: TRBJ1-3; CDR3 protein: CASSSGQTGNTIYF; CDR3 DNA: TGCGCCAGCAGCTCGGGACAGACTGGAAACACCATATATTTT
clone size: -; D gene: -; V gene: TRBV6-6; J gene: TRBJ1-2; CDR3 protein: CASRAGTYF; CDR3 DNA: TGTGCCAGCAGAGCCGGGACTTACTTC
clone size: -; D gene: -; V gene: TRBV28; J gene: TRBJ1-1; CDR3 protein: CASSRPGYTEAFF; CDR3 DNA: TGTGCCAGCAGTCGACCAGGGTACACTGAAGCTTTCTTT
clone size: -; D gene: TRBD2; V gene: TRBV2; J gene: TRBJ2-5; CDR3 protein: CASIGTSWDQETQYF; CDR3 DNA: TGTGCCAGCATCGGGACTAGCTGGGACCAAGAGACCCAGTACTTC
clone size: -; D gene: -; V gene: TRBV4-1; J gene: TRBJ1-1; CDR3 protein: CASSQDTEAFF; CDR3 DNA: TGCGCCAGCAGCCAAGACACTGAAGCTTTCTTT
clone size: once; D gene: -; V gene: TRBV2; J gene: TRBJ2-7; CDR3 protein: CASTPLYGGAYEQYF; CDR3 DNA: TGTGCCAGCACCCCATTGTATGGGGGTGCGTACGAGCAGTACTTC
clone size: once; D gene: -; V gene: TRBV6-5; J gene: TRBJ1-3; CDR3 protein: CASSLTRGPGNTIYF; CDR3 DNA: TGTGCCAGCAGTCTGACTCGGGGACCTGGAAACACCATATATTTT